This T cell receptor (beta chain) stems from a study of CD8 T cells in Susac syndrome. Study at large: There were five or six sequenced Susac syndrome patients with active disease and eight or nine in remission. The study, taken as a whole, reports: The CD4+ T cell repertoire of patients with Susac syndrome showed no detectable clonal expansion.

In Susac syndrome patients, recently defined diagnostic criteria for definite or probable disease were met. Random hexamers were used to reverse transcribe about 0.5 to 1 ug of RNA. An immunoSEQ multiplex PCR amplified TCR beta CDR3 over 54 Vbeta and 13 Jbeta. One entry per CDR3 protein results from TCRdb running MiXCR on the immunoSEQ multiplex PCR reads. The sample includes 150,000 to 200,000 distinct CDR3 sequences, 94% of them seen just once. Turning to this clonotype: What it recognizes is unknown.

Germline V gives CDR1 SGHRS, CDR2 YFSETQ. There are 13 residues in the CDR3. The ends lost 4 bases at V and 5 bases at J; junction bases unmatched: 2. Sample: CD4+ T cells from PBMCs. This chain links TRBV5-1 with TRBJ2-2; 7 positions agree with TRBD1. The sequence came from a human donor with Susac syndrome. The CDR3 is CASSVQGTGELFF. The CDR3, as DNA: TGCGCCAGCAGCGTACAGGGGACCGGGGAGCTGTTTTTT. The variable domain in full, completed from reference TRBV5-1 and TRBJ2-2, reads KAGVTQTPRYLIKTRGQQVTLSCSPISGHRSVSWYQQTPGQGLQFLFEYFSETQRNKGNFPGRFSGRQFSNSRSEMNVSTLELGDSALYLCASSVQGTGELFFGEGSRLTVL.